The text below deals with one T cell receptor (beta chain). This sample stems from a study of blood T cell repertoires in COVID-19. Across the whole study: COVID-19 samples collected from the United States, Italy and Spain covered acute and convalescent phases. PBMCs, B-cell-depleted T cells, or T cells were the source of the cDNA or gDNA that made up the material.

In the original analysis: Reference gene primer amplification gave nucleated cell count estimates. The table came from immunoSEQ multiplex PCR; TCRdb's copy has only in-frame clones and leaves some out. The V and J calls and clone size were taken over from that table, and D and trimming were inferred from the DNA. The data contain 210,000 or so clones, approximately 83% of them singletons. V was cut by 0 bases and J by 4 bases, with 6 bases left in between. The CDR3 covers 13 residues. CDR1 is SGHDT and CDR2 is YYEEEE in the germline V gene. Enrollment of patients from Seattle took place during active infection, with longitudinal follow-up.

The sample consisted of peripheral blood. The rearrangement joins TRBV5-6 to TRBJ2-3; D not resolved. The origin of this receptor is a woman between 25 and 40 years old with COVID-19, enrolled during active disease. CDR3 nucleotide sequence: TGTGCCAGCAGCTTGGTTGAGGCAGATACGCAGTATTTT. The encoded protein is CASSLVEADTQYF. Combining the CDR3 with reference TRBV5-6 and TRBJ2-3 gives the whole variable domain DAGVTQSPTHLIKTRGQQVTLRCSPKSGHDTVSWYQQALGQGPQFIFQYYEEEERQRGNFPDRFSGHQFPNYSSELNVNALLLGDSALYLCASSLVEADTQYFGPGTRLTVL.